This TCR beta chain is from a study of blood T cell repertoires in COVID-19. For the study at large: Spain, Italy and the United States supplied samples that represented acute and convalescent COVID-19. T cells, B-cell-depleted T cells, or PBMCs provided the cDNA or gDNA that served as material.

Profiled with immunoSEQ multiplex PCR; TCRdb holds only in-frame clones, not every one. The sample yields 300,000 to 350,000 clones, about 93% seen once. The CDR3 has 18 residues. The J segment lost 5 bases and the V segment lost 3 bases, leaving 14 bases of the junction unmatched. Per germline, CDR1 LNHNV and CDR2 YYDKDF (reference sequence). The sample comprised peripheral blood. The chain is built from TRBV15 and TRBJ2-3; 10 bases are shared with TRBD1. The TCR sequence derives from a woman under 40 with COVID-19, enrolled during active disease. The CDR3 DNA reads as TGTGCCACCAGCAGTTATGGGGGGACAGGGGCCCCCCAAGATACGCAGTATTTT. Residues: CATSSYGGTGAPQDTQYF.